This T cell receptor (beta chain) was captured in a study of cytomegalovirus exposure and HLA in healthy donors. Turning to this clone: As yet, its antigen is unknown.

This PCR relied on a set of 60 Vbeta primers and 13 Jbeta primers. The method was immunoSEQ multiplex PCR; TCRdb's version includes in-frame clones alone and lacks a portion of them. This sample has around 150,000 clones, with roughly 80% found just once. This CDR3 spans 13 amino acids. The germline V gene encodes CDR1 GTSNPN and CDR2 SVGIG (reference sequence). The trim removed 3 bases at V and 8 bases at J, leaving 8 bases unmatched. General study results and limits: In the analysis, some V segments, TRBV6-2 and TRBV6-3 included, were excluded as indistinguishable.

The V gene is TRBV30, the J gene TRBJ1-2, with TRBD1 matching over 8 bases. The sequenced sample was PBMCs. This sequence was found in a girl aged 2 to 10 in good health and CMV-seropositive. The CDR3 spells CAWSAGGNVGYTF. The CDR3 coding sequence is TGTGCCTGGAGCGCAGGGGGCAATGTAGGCTACACCTTC.